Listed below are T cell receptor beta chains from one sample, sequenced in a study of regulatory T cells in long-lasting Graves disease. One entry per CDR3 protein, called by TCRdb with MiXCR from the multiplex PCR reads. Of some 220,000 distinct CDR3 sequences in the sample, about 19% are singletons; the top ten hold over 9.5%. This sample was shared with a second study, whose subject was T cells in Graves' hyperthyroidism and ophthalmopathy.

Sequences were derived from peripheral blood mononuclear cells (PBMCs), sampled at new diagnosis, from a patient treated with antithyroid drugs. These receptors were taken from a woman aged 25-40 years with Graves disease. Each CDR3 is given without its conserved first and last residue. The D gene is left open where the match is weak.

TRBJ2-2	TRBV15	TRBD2	ATSPRGSSTGELF
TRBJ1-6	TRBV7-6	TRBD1	ASSLGDRDSPPH
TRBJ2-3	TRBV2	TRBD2	ASAGTSDTDTQY
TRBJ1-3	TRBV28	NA	ASSSDSGNTIY
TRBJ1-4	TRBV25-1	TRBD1	ASSPGTVPTNEKLF
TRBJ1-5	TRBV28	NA	ASMKGGTGNQPQH
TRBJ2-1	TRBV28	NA	ASSLRGANEQF
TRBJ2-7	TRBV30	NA	AWSGRETSYEQY
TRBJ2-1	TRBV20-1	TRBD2	SARDLLAGGPYNEQF
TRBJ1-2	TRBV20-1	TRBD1	SATIKGGGWGYT
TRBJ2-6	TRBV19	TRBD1	ASSRTGEIAGANVLT
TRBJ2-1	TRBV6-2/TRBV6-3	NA	ASSLRDFSYNEQF
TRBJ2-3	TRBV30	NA	AWKRGPEDTQY
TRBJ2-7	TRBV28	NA	ASSLTTLEQY
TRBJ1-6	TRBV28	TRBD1	ASGTGNLSPLH
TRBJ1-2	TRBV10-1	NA	ASRHGTPAYDYGYT
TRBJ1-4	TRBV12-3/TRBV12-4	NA	ASSRQRGEKLF
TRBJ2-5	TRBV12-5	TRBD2	ASGTGTSGETQY
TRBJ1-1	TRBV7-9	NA	ASSFKGSTEAF
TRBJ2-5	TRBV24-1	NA	ATSETGKETQY
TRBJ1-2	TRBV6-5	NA	ASSYLGSYT
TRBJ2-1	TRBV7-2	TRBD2	ASSSSGTRGGNEQF
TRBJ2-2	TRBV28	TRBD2	ASDRTSATGELF
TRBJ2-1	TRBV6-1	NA	ASSRFGLLSSYNEQF
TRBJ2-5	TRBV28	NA	ASRVHGTQETQY
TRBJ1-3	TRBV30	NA	AWSSGNTIY
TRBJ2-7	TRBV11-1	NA	ANSLEGGIYEQY
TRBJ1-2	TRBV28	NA	ASSLTTAYGYT
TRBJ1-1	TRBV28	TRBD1	ASRSPGQGYTEAF
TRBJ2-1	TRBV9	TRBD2	ASSAETGTSGGLNSYNEQF
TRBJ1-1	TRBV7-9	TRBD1	ASSPRSGQGNTEAF
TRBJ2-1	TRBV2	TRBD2	TSNPGGRGENEQF
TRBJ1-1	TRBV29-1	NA	SAGQLAF
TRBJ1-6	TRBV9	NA	ASSSGWDSPLH
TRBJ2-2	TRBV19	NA	ASSIGLGGNTGELF
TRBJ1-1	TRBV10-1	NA	ASAGQPNTEAF
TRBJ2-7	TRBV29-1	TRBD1	SVERPTRGNYEQY
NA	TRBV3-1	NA	ASSLPGNEQF
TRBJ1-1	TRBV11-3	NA	ASSYYGGAEAF
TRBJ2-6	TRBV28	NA	ASSLPRANVLT